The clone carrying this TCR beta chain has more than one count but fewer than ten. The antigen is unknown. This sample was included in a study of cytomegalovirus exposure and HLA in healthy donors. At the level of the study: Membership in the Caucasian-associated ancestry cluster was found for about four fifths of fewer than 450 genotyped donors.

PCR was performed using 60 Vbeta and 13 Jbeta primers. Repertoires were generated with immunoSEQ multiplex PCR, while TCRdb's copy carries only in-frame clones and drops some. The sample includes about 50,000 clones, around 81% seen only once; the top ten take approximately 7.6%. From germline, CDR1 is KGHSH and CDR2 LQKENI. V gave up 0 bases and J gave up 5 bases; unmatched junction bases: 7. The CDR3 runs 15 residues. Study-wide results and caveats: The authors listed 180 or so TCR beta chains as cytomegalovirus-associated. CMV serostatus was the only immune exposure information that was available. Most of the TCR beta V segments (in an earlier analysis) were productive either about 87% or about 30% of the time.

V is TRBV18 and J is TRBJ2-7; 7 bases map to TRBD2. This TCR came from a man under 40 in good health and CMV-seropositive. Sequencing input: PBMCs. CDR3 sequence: CASSPPSGGFNEQYF. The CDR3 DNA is TGTGCCAGCTCACCACCCTCCGGGGGGTTCAACGAGCAGTACTTC.